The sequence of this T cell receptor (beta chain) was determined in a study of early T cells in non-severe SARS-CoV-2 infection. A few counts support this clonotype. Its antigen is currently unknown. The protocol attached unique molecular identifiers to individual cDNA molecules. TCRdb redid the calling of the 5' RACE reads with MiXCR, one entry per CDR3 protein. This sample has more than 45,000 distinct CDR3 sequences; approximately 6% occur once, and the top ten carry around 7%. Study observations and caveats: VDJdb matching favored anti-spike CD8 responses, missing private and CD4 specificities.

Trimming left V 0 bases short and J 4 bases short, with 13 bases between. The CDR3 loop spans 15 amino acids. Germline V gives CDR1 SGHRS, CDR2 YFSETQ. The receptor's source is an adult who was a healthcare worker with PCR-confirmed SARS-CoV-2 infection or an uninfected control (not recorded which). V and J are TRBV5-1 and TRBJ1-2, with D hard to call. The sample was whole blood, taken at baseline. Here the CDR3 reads CASSLAGLLSYGYTF. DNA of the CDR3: TGCGCCAGCAGCTTGGCGGGCTTACTGAGCTATGGCTACACCTTC.